Following are 20 T cell receptor beta chains from one sample sequenced in a study of response to subunit inactivated influenza vaccine. Each CDR3 protein gets one entry after TCRdb re-called the RT-PCR reads with MiXCR. The sample lists more than 550,000 distinct CDR3 sequences, 10% to 15% occurring once. The sample here was PBMCs from blood, taken on the day of vaccination. The receptor set was obtained from a man between 50 and 59 years old who received an inactivated influenza vaccine.

This clonotype was seen a few times. It may be a read error: a sequence one base away is much more abundant. This CDR3 reads CAISSSTDTQYF. The CDR3 coding sequence is TGTGCCATCAGCTCTAGCACAGATACGCAGTATTTT. This chain links TRBV10-3 with TRBJ2-3; D unclear. Trimming took off 6 bases at V and 0 bases at J, with 4 bases between the two ends. Germline V gene sequence: CDR1 ENHRY, CDR2 SYGVKD. CDR3 length: 12 amino acids.

This clonotype appeared a few times. The rearrangement joins TRBV10-3 to TRBJ2-1; no clear D gene. Germline assignment: CDR1 ENHRY and CDR2 SYGVKD. V was trimmed by 7 bases and J by 6 bases, leaving 10 bases between them. The CDR3 runs to 12 residues. CDR3 nucleotide sequence: TGTGCCATCAATGGGGATGCCAATGAGCAGTTCTTC. The encoded protein is CAINGDANEQFF.

This sequence joins TRBV15 and TRBJ1-5; D not certain. The CDR3 covers 15 residues. The V end lost 0 bases, the J end lost 7 bases, and 13 bases lay between the germline ends. Germline values: CDR1 LNHNV, CDR2 YYDKDF (reference sequence). The CDR3 is CATSRDAGLGQPQHF. Here the CDR3 DNA reads TGTGCCACCAGCAGAGATGCGGGTCTAGGACAGCCCCAGCATTTT.

This clonotype was detected only once. The V and J genes are TRBV10-3 and TRBJ2-7; TRBD2 aligns across 14 bases. CDR3 length equals 17 residues. The germline gives CDR1 ENHRY, CDR2 SYGVKD. The V segment lost 0 bases and the J segment 3 bases; nucleotides outside the gene matches: 4. The CDR3 DNA sequence: TGTGCCATCAGTGAGTCGGGGACTAGCGGGGGTATCTACGAGCAGTACTTC. Residues: CAISESGTSGGIYEQYF.

This chain uses TRBV29-1 with TRBJ2-3, with 9 bases identical to TRBD1. Germline CDR1 and CDR2: SQVTM and ANQGSEA. This CDR3 has 13 residues. V was clipped by 6 bases and J by 9 bases; unmatched bases: 10. Here the CDR3 reads CSVRNRGLGTQYF. CDR3 in DNA: TGCAGCGTCCGCAACAGGGGGCTAGGCACGCAGTATTTT.

The rearrangement joins TRBV20-1 to TRBJ2-1; 11 positions agree with TRBD1. The CDR3 sequence is 17 residues long. The trim removed 1 base at V and 4 bases at J, leaving 9 bases unmatched. Germline V gene sequence: CDR1 DFQATT, CDR2 SNEGSKA (reference sequence). CDR3 sequence: CSARVNPGTGGYNEQFF. The CDR3 bases are TGCAGTGCTAGAGTCAACCCCGGGACAGGGGGTTACAATGAGCAGTTCTTC.

The V call is TRBV28, the J call TRBJ2-5, with TRBD2 matching over 11 bases. The CDR3 sequence is 16 residues long. With 6 bases clipped from V and 4 bases from J, the junction kept 10 bases outside the gene matches. The germline CDR1 and CDR2 sequences are MDHEN and SYDVKM. The CDR3 sequence: CASSRILAGVVETQYF. CDR3 sequence (DNA): TGTGCCAGCAGCCGGATACTAGCGGGAGTAGTAGAGACCCAGTACTTC.

This clonotype came up a few times. This rearrangement joins TRBV28 to TRBJ2-1; 12 nucleotides line up with TRBD2. CDR3 size: 14 residues. V shed 8 bases, J shed 4 bases, and the junction held 3 bases outside the gene matches. The germline CDR1 and CDR2 sequences are MDHEN and SYDVKM. CDR3 loop: CASLGTSGYNEQFF. CDR3 DNA: TGTGCCAGCCTGGGGACTAGCGGGTACAATGAGCAGTTCTTC.

This clonotype was counted at least ten times. The genes are TRBV5-1 and TRBJ2-2; D not certain. This CDR3 comprises 13 residues. Germline values: CDR1 SGHRS, CDR2 YFSETQ. V lost 5 bases and J lost 4, with 9 bases in between. The CDR3 region is CASREDTTGELFF. The CDR3, as DNA: TGCGCCAGCAGGGAAGATACCACCGGGGAGCTGTTTTTT.

This clonotype was detected a few times. This chain links TRBV6-2 or TRBV6-3 with TRBJ2-7; 15 bases are shared with TRBD2. Looked up from germline, CDR1 is MNHEY and CDR2 is SVGEGT. The CDR3 covers 19 residues. Trimming took 4 bases from V and 2 from J; bases not matched to a gene: 12. The CDR3 DNA reads TGTGCCAGCAGTTCAAGTCCGGGACTAGCGGGAGGAAGGACCTACGAGCAGTACTTC. Encoded protein: CASSSSPGLAGGRTYEQYF.

This clonotype has ten or more counts. This chain connects TRBV7-2 to TRBJ2-7, with no clear D. The CDR3 length is 16 residues. CDR1 SGHTA and CDR2 FQGNSA come from the germline V gene. Trimming took 6 bases from V and 1 from J, leaving 19 bases between them. The CDR3 protein is CASSPRSAVGSYEQYF. The CDR3 DNA reads TGTGCCAGCAGTCCGCGGTCGGCGGTGGGGTCCTACGAGCAGTACTTC.

The chain combines TRBV7-8 with TRBJ2-3; possible D gene TRBD2, 6 bases. V was shortened by 4 bases and J by 2 bases, with 13 bases between the two germline ends. Germline V gene sequence: CDR1 SGHVS, CDR2 FQNEAQ. The CDR3 extends over 15 amino acids. The CDR3 here is CASSWGVGPTDTQYF. The CDR3 DNA reads TGTGCCAGCAGCTGGGGGGTGGGGCCCACAGATACGCAGTATTTT.

This clonotype was recorded at least ten times. The chain combines TRBV7-2 with TRBJ2-2, with 9 bases identical to TRBD1. The ends lost 5 bases at V and 5 bases at J; junction bases unmatched: 6. CDR1 and CDR2 from the germline V gene are SGHTA and FQGNSA. This CDR3 region has 15 residues. The CDR3 is CASSTQGAVTGELFF. As DNA, the CDR3 is TGTGCCAGCAGCACACAGGGGGCTGTAACCGGGGAGCTGTTTTTT.

This clonotype showed up just a few times. The gene calls are TRBV27 and TRBJ2-7, with TRBD1 matching over 7 bases. Unmatched junction bases numbered 9, after V lost 4 bases and J lost 3 bases. This CDR3 region has 15 residues. CDR1 MNHEY and CDR2 SMNVEV come from the germline V gene (reference sequence). CDR3 DNA sequence: TGTGCCAGCAGTTCATGGACAGGATCAGACTACGAGCAGTACTTC. This codes for CASSSWTGSDYEQYF.

The chain employs TRBV5-5 and TRBJ2-7; D uncertain. The ends were cut back, 0 bases at V and 1 base at J, with 11 bases in the middle. Germline CDR1 reads SGHKS; CDR2 reads YYEKEE (reference sequence). There are 15 residues in the CDR3. The CDR3 coding sequence is TGTGCCAGCAGCTTGGCCTGGGCATTATCCTACGAGCAGTACTTC. It yields the protein CASSLAWALSYEQYF.

In this sample, this clonotype turned up a few times. The rearrangement links TRBV20-1 to TRBJ1-2; D gene uncertain. There are 11 residues in the CDR3. V gave up 6 bases and J gave up 5 bases, with 10 bases separating them. Germline CDR1 is DFQATT and CDR2 is SNEGSKA (reference sequence). The CDR3, as DNA: TGCAGTGCCCCAGCGAGGTATGGCTACACCTTC. Amino acid sequence: CSAPARYGYTF.

The genes are TRBV29-1 and TRBJ2-5; TRBD2 aligns across 9 bases. After removal of 7 bases from V and 0 bases from J, the junction contained 9 bases not matched to a gene. The CDR3 is 15 residues long. Germline loops: CDR1 SQVTM, CDR2 ANQGSEA. The CDR3 here is CSAFRAGGHQETQYF. The CDR3 nucleotides are TGCAGCGCCTTCCGAGCGGGGGGACACCAAGAGACCCAGTACTTC.

Ten or more counts support this clonotype. This chain joins TRBV11-2 and TRBJ2-3; possible D gene TRBD2, 5 bases. The CDR3 has 11 amino acids. Trimming cost V 1 base and J 14 bases, with 10 bases left between them. Germline loops: CDR1 SGHAT, CDR2 FQNNGV. The chain's CDR3 is CASSLVGSLYF. CDR3 sequence (DNA): TGTGCCAGCAGCTTAGTTGGGAGTTTGTATTTT.

There are a few counts of this clonotype. The V and J genes are TRBV7-8 and TRBJ1-2; D uncertain. Germline loops: CDR1 SGHVS, CDR2 FQNEAQ. This CDR3 has 14 residues. V lost 3 bases and J lost 4, with 12 bases in between. The CDR3 region is CASSFSRNTYGYTF. The CDR3 DNA follows: TGTGCCAGCAGCTTTAGCCGGAACACCTATGGCTACACCTTC.

The chain has TRBV10-3 and TRBJ2-2; perhaps TRBD2 as D (6 bases). The germline CDR1 and CDR2 sequences are ENHRY and SYGVKD. The CDR3 extends over 15 amino acids. Trimming took 4 bases from V and 1 from J, leaving 10 bases between them. The CDR3 protein is CAISVGGVNTGELFF. The DNA for the CDR3 is TGTGCCATCAGTGTCGGGGGTGTGAACACCGGGGAGCTGTTTTTT.